The clone carrying this T cell receptor (beta chain) was observed many times. PCR involved 60 Vbeta and 13 Jbeta primers. Produced via immunoSEQ multiplex PCR; TCRdb's table is partial and in-frame only. The sample contains about 110,000 clones, approximately 80% of which appear only once. This CDR3 is built from 14 residues. Germline assignment: CDR1 MRHNA and CDR2 SNTAGT. V dropped 4 bases and J dropped 6; count of bases not matched to a gene: 6. This sample is part of a study of cytomegalovirus exposure and HLA in healthy donors. The chain combines TRBV6-4 with TRBJ2-3, with 8 bases lining up with TRBD1. The TCR comes from a young woman in good health and CMV-seronegative. Source material: PBMCs. The chain's CDR3 is CASSATGEGDTQYF. The DNA for the CDR3 is TGTGCCAGCAGTGCGACAGGGGAAGGGGATACGCAGTATTTT.